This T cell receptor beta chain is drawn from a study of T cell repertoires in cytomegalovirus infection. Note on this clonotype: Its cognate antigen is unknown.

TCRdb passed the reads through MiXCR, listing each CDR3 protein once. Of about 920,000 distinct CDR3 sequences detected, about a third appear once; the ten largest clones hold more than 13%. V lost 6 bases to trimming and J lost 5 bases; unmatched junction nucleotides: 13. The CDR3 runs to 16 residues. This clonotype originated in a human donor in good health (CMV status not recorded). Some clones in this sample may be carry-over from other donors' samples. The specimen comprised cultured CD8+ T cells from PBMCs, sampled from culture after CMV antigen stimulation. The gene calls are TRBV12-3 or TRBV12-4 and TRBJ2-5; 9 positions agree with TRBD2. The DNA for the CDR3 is TGTGCCAGCAGCTCCCCTAAGGGCGGGGGGGCGGAGACCCAGTACTTC. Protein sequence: CASSSPKGGGAETQYF.